The clone carrying this T cell receptor (beta chain) was seen many times. No antigen is known for it. TCRdb re-called the PCR reads via MiXCR. The sample has roughly 25,000 clones; 15% are singletons. These data are taken from a study of metastatic and nonmetastatic thyroid tumors. Background on the study: Repertoire data that came from the blood and tumor or nodule tissue of malignant and benign thyroid patients were compared. Regarding the study as a whole: Versus benign nodules, malignant thyroid tumors reportedly had significantly higher TCR beta diversity, in blood and tumor.

Prior to thyroid surgery, none of the patients had received any treatment. V was shortened by 5 bases and J by 5 bases, with 16 bases between the two germline ends. CDR1 is SEHNR, CDR2 FQNEAQ, per germline (reference sequence). The CDR3 length is 16 residues. The source material was blood. The chain couples TRBV7-9 to TRBJ1-6; D might be TRBD1 (5 bases). The receptor comes from a female donor with papillary thyroid cancer or a benign thyroid nodule (not recorded which). Some clones in this sample may be carry-over from other donors' samples. The CDR3: CASSRGGASNNSPLHF. The CDR3, as DNA: TGTGCCAGCAGCCGGGGAGGGGCTTCAAATAATTCACCCCTCCACTTT.